Following are 27 T cell receptor beta chains from one sample sequenced in a study of T cell repertoires in cytomegalovirus infection. A single record per CDR3 protein comes from TCRdb applying MiXCR to the reads. The profile shows 200,000 to 300,000 distinct CDR3 sequences, over 8% of them singletons. Input material: PBMCs. The receptors shown here come from a human donor in good health (CMV status not recorded). Some clones in this sample may be carry-over from other donors' samples.

In this sample, this clonotype turned up a few times. The rearrangement links TRBV5-1 to TRBJ2-7, with D possibly being TRBD2 (6 bases). V dropped 0 bases and J dropped 3 bases, with 10 bases sitting between them. The CDR3 runs 14 residues. CDR1 is SGHRS, CDR2 YFSETQ, per germline. The CDR3 DNA sequence: TGCGCCAGCAGCTTGGCGGGGGTTGTCTACGAGCAGTACTTC. Protein product: CASSLAGVVYEQYF. The whole variable domain, remainder taken from reference TRBV5-1 and TRBJ2-7, is KAGVTQTPRYLIKTRGQQVTLSCSPISGHRSVSWYQQTPGQGLQFLFEYFSETQRNKGNFPGRFSGRQFSNSRSEMNVSTLELGDSALYLCASSLAGVVYEQYFGPGTRLTVT.

This clonotype was detected only a few times. This chain links TRBV6-2 or TRBV6-3 with TRBJ1-1, with 7 nucleotides matching TRBD1. Germline V gene lookup returns CDR1 MNHEY and CDR2 SVGEGT. V lost 5 bases to trimming and J lost 1 base; unmatched junction nucleotides: 4. CDR3 length: 14 amino acids. CDR3 in amino acids: CASSGGTANTEAFF. The CDR3 bases are TGTGCCAGCAGTGGAGGGACAGCGAACACTGAAGCTTTCTTT.

The V gene is TRBV6-2 or TRBV6-3, the J gene TRBJ2-3; 9 nucleotides match TRBD1. The CDR3 sequence is 14 residues long. CDR1 MNHEY and CDR2 SVGEGT come from the germline V gene. The junction had 5 bases not matched to a gene; V was cut back by 6 bases and J by 4 bases. In DNA form, the CDR3 reads TGTGCCAGCAGACGGGACAGGGTTGCAGATACGCAGTATTTT. It translates to CASRRDRVADTQYF.

This clonotype has a handful of counts. This chain links TRBV4-3 with TRBJ1-2; D unresolved. Germline CDR1 is LGHNA and CDR2 is YSLEER. The CDR3 covers 15 residues. V lost 7 bases, J lost 0 bases, and 15 bases lay in between. For the CDR3, the DNA is TGCGCCAGCAAAAGAACTGCAGCTACTAACTATGGCTACACCTTC. Amino acid sequence: CASKRTAATNYGYTF.

This clonotype was seen ten or more times. This sequence joins TRBV20-1 and TRBJ1-1; possibly TRBD1 for D (5 bases). Germline loops: CDR1 DFQATT, CDR2 SNEGSKA (reference sequence). V was trimmed by 0 bases and J by 1 base, leaving 9 bases between them. The CDR3 loop spans 14 amino acids. CDR3 protein: CSAREWDGNTEAFF. In DNA, the CDR3 is TGCAGTGCTAGAGAATGGGACGGGAACACTGAAGCTTTCTTT.

The rearrangement joins TRBV7-9 to TRBJ2-3, with 7 bases matching TRBD2. The germline V gene has CDR1 SEHNR and CDR2 FQNEAQ (reference sequence). The V segment lost 5 bases and the J segment 9 bases; nucleotides outside the gene matches: 14. This CDR3 comprises 15 residues. CDR3 coding DNA: TGTGCCAGCAGCCTAGGTACTAGCGCTCGGGGGACGCAGTATTTT. Protein: CASSLGTSARGTQYF.

This clonotype was seen at least ten times. This chain links TRBV7-2 with TRBJ2-6, with TRBD2 matching 10 bases. The CDR3 length is 19 residues. The germline gives CDR1 SGHTA, CDR2 FQGNSA. V was pared by 0 bases and J by 6 bases, with 11 bases of the junction left unmatched. CDR3 sequence: CASSLAQASGSGVANVLTF. The CDR3, as DNA: TGTGCCAGCAGCTTAGCGCAGGCTAGCGGGAGTGGAGTGGCCAACGTCCTGACTTTC.

This clonotype appeared many times. At one end, the junction sequence differs from germline, possibly due to a read error. The V call is TRBV20-1, the J call TRBJ1-5; maybe TRBD1 (6 bases). The CDR3 consists of 12 residues. Germline-derived CDR1 and CDR2 are DFQATT and SNEGSKA (reference sequence). CDR3 nucleotide sequence: TGCAGTGCTACGAGGGGGAATCAGCCCCAACATTTT. It is translated as CSATRGNQPQHF.

The table lists this clonotype with many counts. This chain uses TRBV5-5 with TRBJ2-5; D ambiguous. Trimming cost V 0 bases and J 2 bases, with 17 bases left between them. The CDR3 is 17 residues long. Germline values: CDR1 SGHKS, CDR2 YYEKEE (reference sequence). CDR3: CASSLAGSQLIQETQYF. CDR3 DNA: TGTGCCAGCAGCTTGGCCGGGTCGCAACTCATACAAGAGACCCAGTACTTC.

This clonotype showed up many times. The chain couples TRBV7-9 to TRBJ1-1, with no clear D. From germline, CDR1 is SEHNR and CDR2 FQNEAQ (reference sequence). Trimming pared 5 bases from V and 1 base from J, leaving 8 bases between. The CDR3 extends over 13 amino acids. CDR3 loop: CASSPFPNTEAFF. CDR3 nucleotides: TGTGCCAGCAGCCCCTTTCCGAACACTGAAGCTTTCTTT.

This clonotype was observed at least ten times. CDR3 in DNA: TGTGCCAGCAGCTCCCCAGGGTGGGACTATGGCTACACCTTC. Encoded protein: CASSSPGWDYGYTF. The rearrangement uses TRBV7-2 and TRBJ1-2, with a weak D call TRBD1 (5 bases). The germline CDR1 and CDR2 sequences are SGHTA and FQGNSA. The CDR3 sequence is 14 residues long. The V gene lost 4 bases and the J gene lost 3 bases, with 12 bases spanning the gap.

This clonotype has more than one count but fewer than ten. V usage is TRBV5-6 and J usage is TRBJ1-2, with a weak D call TRBD1 (6 bases). V shed 1 base and J shed 2 bases, with 12 bases lying between them. Germline lookup yields CDR1 SGHDT and CDR2 YYEEEE. The length of the CDR3 is 15 residues. The CDR3, as DNA: TGTGCCAGCAGCTTGAGACAGGACGCGAACTATGGCTACACCTTC. Its translation is CASSLRQDANYGYTF.

This clonotype appeared many times. The genes are TRBV7-2 and TRBJ2-1; 14 nucleotides agree with TRBD2. This CDR3 has 18 residues. Germline V CDR1 and CDR2: SGHTA, FQGNSA. J was trimmed by 6 bases and V by 6 bases; bases with no gene match: 13. CDR3 DNA: TGTGCCAGCAGTCGAGGGACTAGCGGGGGAGACCGGGTCAATGAGCAGTTCTTC. Translating gives CASSRGTSGGDRVNEQFF.

This clonotype was seen ten or more times. This chain joins TRBV10-3 and TRBJ1-2; no definite D call. Trimming took off 4 bases at V and 0 bases at J, with 15 bases between the two ends. This CDR3 has 16 amino acids. Germline CDR1 reads ENHRY; CDR2 reads SYGVKD. Here the CDR3 reads CAISVDRETANYGYTF. CDR3 in DNA: TGTGCCATCAGTGTCGATCGGGAGACCGCTAACTATGGCTACACCTTC.

This clonotype has only a few counts. V usage is TRBV7-2 and J usage is TRBJ1-1, with TRBD1 identical over 8 bases. The CDR3 contains 14 residues. CDR1 is SGHTA, CDR2 FQGNSA, per germline. V lost 5 bases, J lost 7 bases, and 9 bases stayed unmatched. CDR3 loop: CASSPQGARNEAFF. The CDR3 nucleotides read TGTGCCAGCAGCCCTCAGGGGGCCAGAAATGAAGCTTTCTTT. Filled out from reference TRBV7-2 and TRBJ1-1, the complete variable domain reads GAGVSQSPSNKVTEKGKDVELRCDPISGHTALYWYRQSLGQGLEFLIYFQGNSAPDKSGLPSDRFSAERTGGSVSTLTIQRTQQEDSAVYLCASSPQGARNEAFFGQGTRLTVV.

At least ten counts were recorded for this clonotype. The V gene is TRBV7-2, the J gene TRBJ1-1; D is ambiguous. This CDR3 contains 14 residues. V lost 1 base, J lost 4 bases, and 10 bases lay in between. CDR1 and CDR2 from the germline V gene are SGHTA and FQGNSA. The CDR3 sequence: CASSLDPGGTEAFF. The CDR3 nucleotides are TGTGCCAGCAGCTTAGATCCAGGAGGCACTGAAGCTTTCTTT.

In this sample, this clonotype turned up a few times. This may arise from a read error, as a much more abundant clone is one base away. The chain uses TRBV6-2 or TRBV6-3 and TRBJ2-5, with TRBD2 as a possible D gene (6 bases). Trimming pared 2 bases from V and 1 base from J, leaving 8 bases between. CDR1 MNHEY and CDR2 SVGEGT come from the germline V gene. The CDR3 length is 14 residues. Here the CDR3 reads CASSYGGSQETQYF. The CDR3 nucleotides read TGTGCCAGCAGTTACGGGGGGAGCCAAGAGACCCAGTACTTC.

This clonotype occurred many times. The chain couples TRBV7-9 to TRBJ2-3, with TRBD2 matching 7 bases. The junction had 5 bases not matched to a gene; V was cut back by 1 base and J by 4 bases. Germline V CDR1 and CDR2: SEHNR, FQNEAQ (reference sequence). The CDR3 is made up of 15 amino acids. The DNA for the CDR3 is TGTGCCAGCAGCTTAGAACTAGCGTTGGCAGATACGCAGTATTTT. Its translation is CASSLELALADTQYF.

The V and J genes are TRBV11-3 and TRBJ2-1, with TRBD2 as a possible D gene (5 bases). Per the germline V gene, CDR1 is SGHNT and CDR2 is YENEEA. The CDR3 length is 13 residues. The germline V and J ends were trimmed by 5 bases and 8 bases, with 13 bases remaining between them. CDR3 loop: CASSPGLLDEQFF. The CDR3 nucleotides read TGTGCCAGCAGCCCCGGACTGTTGGATGAGCAGTTCTTC.

This clonotype has ten or more counts. This sequence joins TRBV7-6 and TRBJ1-1; TRBD1 matches 11 bases. CDR1 SGHVS and CDR2 FNYEAQ come from the germline V gene. CDR3 length equals 16 residues. Unmatched junction bases numbered 9, after V lost 4 bases and J lost 5 bases. The CDR3 DNA sequence: TGTGCCAGCAGCTCCTTGGACAGGGGGCGATGGACTGAAGCTTTCTTT. Its translation: CASSSLDRGRWTEAFF.

At least ten counts were recorded for this clonotype. The chain recombines TRBV7-2 with TRBJ2-2; 7 bases agree with TRBD2. This CDR3 has 15 amino acids. CDR1 and CDR2 from the germline V gene are SGHTA and FQGNSA. The V gene end was trimmed by 3 bases and the J gene end by 5 bases; junction bases not matched to a gene: 6. The CDR3 is CASSFASGYTGELFF. The DNA of the CDR3 is TGTGCCAGCAGCTTCGCTAGCGGATATACCGGGGAGCTGTTTTTT.

This clonotype appeared a few times. The chain uses TRBV7-3 and TRBJ2-2; 10 positions match TRBD1. Germline assignment: CDR1 SGHTA and CDR2 FQGTGA. This CDR3 is 14 amino acids long. The ends lost 4 bases at V and 7 bases at J; junction bases unmatched: 3. The CDR3 sequence is CASSWTGGGGELFF. As DNA, the CDR3 is TGTGCCAGCAGCTGGACAGGGGGAGGCGGGGAGCTGTTTTTT.

This clonotype was observed at least ten times. The genes are TRBV7-2 and TRBJ1-2; D unresolved. V was shortened by 1 base and J by 0 bases, with 6 bases between the two germline ends. The germline V gene has CDR1 SGHTA and CDR2 FQGNSA. The length of the CDR3 is 14 residues. Written as DNA, the CDR3 is TGTGCCAGCAGCTTAGTTCGGGCTAACTATGGCTACACCTTC. Encoded protein: CASSLVRANYGYTF.

This clonotype came up many times. The gene calls are TRBV7-2 and TRBJ2-1; 13 nucleotides align to TRBD2. Germline V gene data show CDR1 as SGHTA and CDR2 as FQGNSA. With V trimmed by 4 bases and J by 0 bases, 12 bases remained unmatched. This CDR3 has 20 residues. The CDR3 spells CASSSPTSGGQIHSYNEQFF. The CDR3 DNA reads as TGTGCCAGCAGCTCCCCGACTAGCGGGGGGCAAATTCACTCCTACAATGAGCAGTTCTTC.

The chain uses TRBV12-3 or TRBV12-4 and TRBJ2-5; 14 positions agree with TRBD2. Trimming took 6 bases from V and 4 from J; bases not matched to a gene: 4. The CDR3 loop spans 15 amino acids. The chain's CDR3 is CASRLGTSGRETQYF. The CDR3 nucleotides read TGTGCCAGCAGGCTTGGGACTAGCGGGAGAGAGACCCAGTACTTC.

This clonotype was seen more than once but under ten times. The rearrangement joins TRBV12-3 or TRBV12-4 to TRBJ2-2; 8 nucleotides line up with TRBD2. Trimming at V came to 1 base and at J to 7 bases, leaving 5 bases not matched to a gene. This CDR3 has 15 amino acids. The CDR3 DNA sequence: TGTGCCAGCAGTTTAGGCGGGGGGTCAGGCGGGGAGCTGTTTTTT. Encoded protein: CASSLGGGSGGELFF.

In this sample, this clonotype turned up a few times. The chain carries TRBV7-2 and TRBJ2-7; no firm D call. Germline values: CDR1 SGHTA, CDR2 FQGNSA. This CDR3 contains 13 residues. V lost 3 bases and J lost 3, with 9 bases in between. Here the CDR3 DNA reads TGTGCCAGCAGCTTGGACGGATTCTACGAGCAGTACTTC. Translation gives CASSLDGFYEQYF. Complete variable domain (other parts from reference TRBV7-2 and TRBJ2-7): GAGVSQSPSNKVTEKGKDVELRCDPISGHTALYWYRQSLGQGLEFLIYFQGNSAPDKSGLPSDRFSAERTGGSVSTLTIQRTQQEDSAVYLCASSLDGFYEQYFGPGTRLTVT.